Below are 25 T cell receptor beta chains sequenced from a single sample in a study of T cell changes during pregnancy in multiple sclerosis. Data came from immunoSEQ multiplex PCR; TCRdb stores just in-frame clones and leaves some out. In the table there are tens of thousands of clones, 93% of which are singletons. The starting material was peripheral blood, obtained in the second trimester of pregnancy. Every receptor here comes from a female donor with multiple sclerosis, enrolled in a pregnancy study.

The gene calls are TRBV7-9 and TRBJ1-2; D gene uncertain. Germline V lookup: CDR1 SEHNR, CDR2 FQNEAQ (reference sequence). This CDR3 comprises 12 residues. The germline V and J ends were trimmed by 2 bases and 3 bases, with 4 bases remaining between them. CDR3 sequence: CASSLNYYGYTF. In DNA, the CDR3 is TGTGCCAGCAGCTTAAACTACTATGGCTACACCTTC.

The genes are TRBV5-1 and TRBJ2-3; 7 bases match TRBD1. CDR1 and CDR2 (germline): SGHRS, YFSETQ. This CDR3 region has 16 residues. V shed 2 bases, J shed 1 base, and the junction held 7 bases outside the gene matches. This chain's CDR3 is CASSLPGTARTDTQYF. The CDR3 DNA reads TGCGCCAGCAGCTTACCCGGGACAGCCCGCACAGATACGCAGTATTTT.

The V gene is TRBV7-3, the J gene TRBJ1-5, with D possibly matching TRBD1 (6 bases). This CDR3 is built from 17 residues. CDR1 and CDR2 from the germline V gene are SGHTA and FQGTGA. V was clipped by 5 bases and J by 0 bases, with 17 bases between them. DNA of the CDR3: TGTGCCAGCAGCCCGGGGGGGCGGAACTATAGCAATCAGCCCCAGCATTTT. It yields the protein CASSPGGRNYSNQPQHF.

The CDR3, as DNA: TGTGCCAGCAGGGCCTCGGGACTCGCCTATGGCTACACCTTC. Its protein is CASRASGLAYGYTF. The chain couples TRBV2 to TRBJ1-2, with D possibly TRBD1 on 5 matching bases. This CDR3 is built from 14 residues. V shed 6 bases and J shed 4 bases, with 15 bases lying between them. Germline lookup yields CDR1 SNHLY and CDR2 FYNNEI.

CDR3 coding DNA: TGCGCCAGCTATCACACGGATAGGGCGGGTAATGAGCAGTTCTTC. This translates into CASYHTDRAGNEQFF. This rearrangement joins TRBV5-1 to TRBJ2-1; TRBD2 is a possible D gene (5 bases). Germline loops: CDR1 SGHRS, CDR2 YFSETQ. V gave up 7 bases and J gave up 7 bases, with 21 bases separating them. The CDR3 contains 15 residues.

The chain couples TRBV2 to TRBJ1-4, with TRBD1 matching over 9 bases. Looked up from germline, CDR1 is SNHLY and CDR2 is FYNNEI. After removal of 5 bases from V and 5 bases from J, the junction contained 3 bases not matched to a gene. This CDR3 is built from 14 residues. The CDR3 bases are TGTGCCAGCAGTCGTGACAGGGGGAATGAAAAACTGTTTTTT. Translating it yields CASSRDRGNEKLFF. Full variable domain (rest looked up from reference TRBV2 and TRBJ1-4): EPEVTQTPSHQVTQMGQEVILRCVPISNHLYFYWYRQILGQKVEFLVSFYNNEISEKSEIFDDQFSVERPDGSNFTLKIRSTKLEDSAMYFCASSRDRGNEKLFFGSGTQLSVL.

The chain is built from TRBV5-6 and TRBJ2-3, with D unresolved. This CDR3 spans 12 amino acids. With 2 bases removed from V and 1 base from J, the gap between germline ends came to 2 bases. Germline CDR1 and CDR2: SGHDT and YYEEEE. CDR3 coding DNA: TGTGCCAGCAGCTTCGGCACAGATACGCAGTATTTT. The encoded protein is CASSFGTDTQYF.

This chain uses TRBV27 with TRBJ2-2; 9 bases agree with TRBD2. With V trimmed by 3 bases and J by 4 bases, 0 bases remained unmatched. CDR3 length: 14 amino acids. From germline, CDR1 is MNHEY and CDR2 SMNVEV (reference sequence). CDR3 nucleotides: TGTGCCAGCAGTTTGCGGGGGGGCACCGGGGAGCTGTTTTTT. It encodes CASSLRGGTGELFF.

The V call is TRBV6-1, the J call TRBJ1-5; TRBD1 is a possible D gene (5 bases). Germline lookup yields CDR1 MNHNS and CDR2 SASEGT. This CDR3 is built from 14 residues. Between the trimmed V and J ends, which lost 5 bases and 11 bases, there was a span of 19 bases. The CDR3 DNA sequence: TGTGCCAGCAGTCTGACAGCCGACTTAGGGGCCCAGCATTTT. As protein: CASSLTADLGAQHF.

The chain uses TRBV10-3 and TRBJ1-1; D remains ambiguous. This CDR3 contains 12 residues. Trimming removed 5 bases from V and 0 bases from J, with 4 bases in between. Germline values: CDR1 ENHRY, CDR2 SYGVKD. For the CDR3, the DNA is TGTGCCATCAGTCAGATGAACACTGAAGCTTTCTTT. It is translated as CAISQMNTEAFF.

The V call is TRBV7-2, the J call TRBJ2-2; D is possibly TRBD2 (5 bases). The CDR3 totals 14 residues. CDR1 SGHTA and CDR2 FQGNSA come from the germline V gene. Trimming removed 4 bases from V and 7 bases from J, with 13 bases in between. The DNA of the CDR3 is TGTGCCAGCAGCTACCCGGGGTTAGACGGGGAGCTGTTTTTT. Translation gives CASSYPGLDGELFF.

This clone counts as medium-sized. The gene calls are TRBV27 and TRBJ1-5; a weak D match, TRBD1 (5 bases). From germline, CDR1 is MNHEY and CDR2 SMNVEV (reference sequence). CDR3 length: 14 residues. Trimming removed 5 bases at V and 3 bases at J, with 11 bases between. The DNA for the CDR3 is TGTGCCAGCAGTCTGCAAGGGGACAATCAGCCCCAGCATTTT. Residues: CASSLQGDNQPQHF.

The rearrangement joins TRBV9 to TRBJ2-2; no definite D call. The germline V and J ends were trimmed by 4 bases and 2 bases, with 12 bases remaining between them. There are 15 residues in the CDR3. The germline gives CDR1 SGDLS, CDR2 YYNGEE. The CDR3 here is CASSPDGDNTGELFF. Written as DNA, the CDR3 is TGTGCCAGCAGCCCCGACGGAGATAACACCGGGGAGCTGTTTTTT. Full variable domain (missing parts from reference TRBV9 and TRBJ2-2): DSGVTQTPKHLITATGQRVTLRCSPRSGDLSVYWYQQSLDQGLQFLIQYYNGEERAKGNILERFSAQQFPDLHSELNLSSLELGDSALYFCASSPDGDNTGELFFGEGSRLTVL.

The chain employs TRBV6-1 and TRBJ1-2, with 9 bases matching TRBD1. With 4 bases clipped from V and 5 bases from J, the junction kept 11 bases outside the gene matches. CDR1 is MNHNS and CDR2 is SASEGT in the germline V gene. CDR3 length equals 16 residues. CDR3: CASSAAGTGMLYGYTF. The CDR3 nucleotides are TGTGCCAGCAGTGCTGCCGGGACAGGGATGTTGTATGGCTACACCTTC.

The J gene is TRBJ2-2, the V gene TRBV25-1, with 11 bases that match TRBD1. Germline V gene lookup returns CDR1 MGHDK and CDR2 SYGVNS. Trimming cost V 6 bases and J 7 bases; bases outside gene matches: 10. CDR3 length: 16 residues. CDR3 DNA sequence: TGTGCCAGCAGATACTCCGGGACAGGGGGAATCGGGGAGCTGTTTTTT. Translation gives CASRYSGTGGIGELFF.

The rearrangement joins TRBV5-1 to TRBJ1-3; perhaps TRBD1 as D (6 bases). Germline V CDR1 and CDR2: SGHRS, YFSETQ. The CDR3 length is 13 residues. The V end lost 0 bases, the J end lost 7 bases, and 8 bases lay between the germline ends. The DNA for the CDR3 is TGCGCCAGCAGCTTGGACAGGGCGAACACCATATATTTT. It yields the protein CASSLDRANTIYF.

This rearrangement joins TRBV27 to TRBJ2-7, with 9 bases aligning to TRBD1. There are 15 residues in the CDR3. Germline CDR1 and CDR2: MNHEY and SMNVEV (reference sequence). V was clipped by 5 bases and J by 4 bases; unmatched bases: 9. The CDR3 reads CASSHRTGEEYEQYF. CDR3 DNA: TGTGCCAGCAGTCACCGGACAGGGGAGGAATACGAGCAGTACTTC.

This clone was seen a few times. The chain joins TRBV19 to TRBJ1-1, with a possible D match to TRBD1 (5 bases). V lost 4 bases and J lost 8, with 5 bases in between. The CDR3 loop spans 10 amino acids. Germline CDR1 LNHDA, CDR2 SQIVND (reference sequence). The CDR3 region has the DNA TGTGCCAGTAGTAACAGGGAAGCTTTCTTT. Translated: CASSNREAFF. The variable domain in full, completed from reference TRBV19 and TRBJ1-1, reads DGGITQSPKYLFRKEGQNVTLSCEQNLNHDAMYWYRQDPGQGLRLIYYSQIVNDFQKGDIAEGYSVSREKKESFPLTVTSAQKNPTAFYLCASSNREAFFGQGTRLTVV.

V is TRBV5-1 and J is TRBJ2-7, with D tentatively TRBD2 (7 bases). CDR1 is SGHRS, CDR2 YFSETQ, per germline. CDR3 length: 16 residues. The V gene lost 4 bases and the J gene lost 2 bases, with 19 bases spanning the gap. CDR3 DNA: TGCGCCAGCAGCGCGGAACGGGGGGCGCTAACCTACGAGCAGTACTTC. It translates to CASSAERGALTYEQYF.

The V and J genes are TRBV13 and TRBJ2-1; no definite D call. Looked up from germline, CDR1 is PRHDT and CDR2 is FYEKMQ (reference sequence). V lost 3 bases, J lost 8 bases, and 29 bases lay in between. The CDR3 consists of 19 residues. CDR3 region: CASSFLVGKRSALVDEQFF. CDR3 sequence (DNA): TGTGCCAGCAGCTTTTTGGTCGGCAAACGAAGCGCGTTAGTCGATGAGCAGTTCTTC.

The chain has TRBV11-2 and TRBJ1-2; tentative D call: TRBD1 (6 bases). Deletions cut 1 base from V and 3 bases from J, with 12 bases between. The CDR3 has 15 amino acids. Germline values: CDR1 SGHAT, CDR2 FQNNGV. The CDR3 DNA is TGTGCCAGCAGCTTAGGCGTCAGGGGTGACTATGGCTACACCTTC. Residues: CASSLGVRGDYGYTF.

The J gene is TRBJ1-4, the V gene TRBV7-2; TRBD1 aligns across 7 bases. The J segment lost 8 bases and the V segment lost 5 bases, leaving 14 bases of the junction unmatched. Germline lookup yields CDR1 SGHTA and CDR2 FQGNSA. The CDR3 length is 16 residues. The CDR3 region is CASSARVRQGGEKLFF. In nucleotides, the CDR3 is TGTGCCAGCAGCGCCCGGGTGAGACAGGGAGGAGAAAAACTGTTTTTT.

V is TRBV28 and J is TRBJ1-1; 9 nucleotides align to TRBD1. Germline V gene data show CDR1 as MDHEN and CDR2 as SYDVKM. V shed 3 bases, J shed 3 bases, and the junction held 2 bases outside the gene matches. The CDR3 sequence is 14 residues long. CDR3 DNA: TGTGCCAGCAGTTTGACAGGGGGACACACTGAAGCTTTCTTT. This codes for CASSLTGGHTEAFF.

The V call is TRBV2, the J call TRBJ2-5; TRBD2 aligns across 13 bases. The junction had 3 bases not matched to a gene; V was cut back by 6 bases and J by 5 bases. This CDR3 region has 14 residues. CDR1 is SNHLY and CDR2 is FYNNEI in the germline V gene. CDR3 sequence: CASSQTSGGETQYF. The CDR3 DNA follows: TGTGCCAGCAGCCAGACTAGCGGGGGGGAGACCCAGTACTTC.

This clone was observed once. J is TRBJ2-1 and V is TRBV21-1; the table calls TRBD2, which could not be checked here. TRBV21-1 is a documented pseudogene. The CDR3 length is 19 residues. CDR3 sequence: CASSNKTDPPGDSYNEQFF. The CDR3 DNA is TGTGCCAGCAGCAACAAGACCGATCCCCCGGGTGACTCCTACAATGAGCAGTTCTTC.